This T cell receptor (beta chain) was identified in a study of blood T cell repertoires in COVID-19. Study-level information: The United States, Italy and Spain were the sources of the acute and convalescent COVID-19 samples. PBMCs, B-cell-depleted T cells, or T cells provided the cDNA or gDNA that made up the material.

The CDR3 has 13 amino acids. The V end lost 3 bases, the J end lost 7 bases, and 10 bases lay between the germline ends. Germline V gene data show CDR1 as MNHEY and CDR2 as SVGEGT. In the authors' workflow: Nucleated cell counts were estimated from reference gene primer amplification. Clones were read by immunoSEQ multiplex PCR, and TCRdb kept only the in-frame ones, dropping some. V and J calls and clone size are those listed in that table; D and trimming were worked out from the DNA. The data contain around 290,000 clones, about 89% of them singletons. The sequencing input was peripheral blood. The TCR originated in a man aged 35 to 55 with acute or convalescent COVID-19. J is TRBJ2-1 and V is TRBV6-2 or TRBV6-3; a possible D gene is TRBD2 (7 bases). CDR3 DNA sequence: TGTGCCAGCAGTTATGGGGGGGCAAATGAGCAGTTCTTC. As protein: CASSYGGANEQFF.